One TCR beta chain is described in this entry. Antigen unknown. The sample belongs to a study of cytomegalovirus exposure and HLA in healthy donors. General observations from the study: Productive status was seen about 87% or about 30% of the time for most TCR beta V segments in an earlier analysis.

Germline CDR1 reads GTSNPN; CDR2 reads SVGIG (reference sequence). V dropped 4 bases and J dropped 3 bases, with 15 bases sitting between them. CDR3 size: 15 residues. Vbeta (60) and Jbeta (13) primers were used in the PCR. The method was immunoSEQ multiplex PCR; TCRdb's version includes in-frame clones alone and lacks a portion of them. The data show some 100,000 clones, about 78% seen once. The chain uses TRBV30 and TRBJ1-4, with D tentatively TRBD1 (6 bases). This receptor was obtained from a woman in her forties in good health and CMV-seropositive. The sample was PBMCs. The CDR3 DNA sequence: TGTGCCTGGAATAGTCTAGGGGGTCCTAATGAAAAACTGTTTTTT. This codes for CAWNSLGGPNEKLFF.